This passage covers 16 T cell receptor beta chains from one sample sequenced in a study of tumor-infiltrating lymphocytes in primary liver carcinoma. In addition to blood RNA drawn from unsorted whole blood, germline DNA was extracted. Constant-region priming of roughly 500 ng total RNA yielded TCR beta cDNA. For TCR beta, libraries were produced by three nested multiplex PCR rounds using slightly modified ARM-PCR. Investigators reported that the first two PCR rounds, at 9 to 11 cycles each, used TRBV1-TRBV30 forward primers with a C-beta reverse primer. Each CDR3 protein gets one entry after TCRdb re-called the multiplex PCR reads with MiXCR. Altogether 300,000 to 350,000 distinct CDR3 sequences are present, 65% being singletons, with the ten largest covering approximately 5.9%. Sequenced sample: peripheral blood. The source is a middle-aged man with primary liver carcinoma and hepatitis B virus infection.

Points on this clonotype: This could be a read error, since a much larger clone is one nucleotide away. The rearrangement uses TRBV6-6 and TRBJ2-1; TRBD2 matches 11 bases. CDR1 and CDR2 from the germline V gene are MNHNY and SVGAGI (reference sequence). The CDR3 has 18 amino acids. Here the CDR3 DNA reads TGTACCAGCAGTTTAGGGGTAGCGGGAGGGCCGTTTTACAATGAGCAGTTCTTC. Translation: CTSSLGVAGGPFYNEQFF.

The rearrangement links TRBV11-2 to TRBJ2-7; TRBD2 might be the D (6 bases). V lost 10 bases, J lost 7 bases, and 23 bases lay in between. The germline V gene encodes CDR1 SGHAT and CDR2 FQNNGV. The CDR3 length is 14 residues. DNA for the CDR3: TGTGCCACCTCGAGGACCGGGAGTACGAGGGAGCAGTACTTC. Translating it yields CATSRTGSTREQYF.

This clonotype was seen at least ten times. The CDR3 region is CASRIRWGNEQFF. CDR3 nucleotides: TGTGCCAGCAGAATACGTTGGGGCAATGAGCAGTTCTTC. This chain links TRBV6-5 with TRBJ2-1; D call uncertain. V dropped 6 bases and J dropped 6 bases, with 12 bases sitting between them. CDR3 size: 13 residues. Germline V CDR1 and CDR2: MNHEY, SVGAGI.

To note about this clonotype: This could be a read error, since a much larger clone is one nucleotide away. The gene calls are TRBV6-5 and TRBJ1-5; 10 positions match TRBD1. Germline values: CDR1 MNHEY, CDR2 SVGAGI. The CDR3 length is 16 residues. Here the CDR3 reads CVSSPWTGGSNQPQHF. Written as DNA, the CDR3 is TGTGTCAGCAGTCCCTGGACAGGGGGTAGCAATCAGCCCCAGCATTTT.

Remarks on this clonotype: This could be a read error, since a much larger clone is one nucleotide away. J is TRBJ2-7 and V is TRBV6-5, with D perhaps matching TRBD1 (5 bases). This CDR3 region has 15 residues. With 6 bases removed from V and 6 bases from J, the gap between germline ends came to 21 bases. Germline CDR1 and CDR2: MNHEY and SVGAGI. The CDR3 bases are TGTGCCAGCAGACCCACCGTCAGGGCCCTTGGCGAGCAGTACTTC. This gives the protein CASRPTVRALGEQYF.

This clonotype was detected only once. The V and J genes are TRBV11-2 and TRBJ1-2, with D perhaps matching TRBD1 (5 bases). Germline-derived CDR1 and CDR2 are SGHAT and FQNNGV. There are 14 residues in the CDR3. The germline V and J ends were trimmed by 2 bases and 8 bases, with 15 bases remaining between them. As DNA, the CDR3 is TGTGCCAGCAGCTTATATCGTGGGGCGGAGGGCTACACCTTC. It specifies CASSLYRGAEGYTF. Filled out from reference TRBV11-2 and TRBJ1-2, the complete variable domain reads EAGVAQSPRYKIIEKRQSVAFWCNPISGHATLYWYQQILGQGPKLLIQFQNNGVVDDSQLPKDRFSAERLKGVDSTLKIQPAKLEDSAVYLCASSLYRGAEGYTFGSGTRLTVV.

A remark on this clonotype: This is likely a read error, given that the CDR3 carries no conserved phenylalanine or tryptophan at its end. The CDR3 bases are TGTGCCAGCAGCTCCCGAACTGGGGATAGGGGGCAAGGTGAGCAGTTCATC. Its protein product is CASSSRTGDRGQGEQFI. The chain combines TRBV11-2 with TRBJ2-1; TRBD1 matches 7 bases. CDR3 size: 17 residues. Unmatched junction bases numbered 18, after V lost 4 bases and J lost 9 bases. The germline V gene has CDR1 SGHAT and CDR2 FQNNGV.

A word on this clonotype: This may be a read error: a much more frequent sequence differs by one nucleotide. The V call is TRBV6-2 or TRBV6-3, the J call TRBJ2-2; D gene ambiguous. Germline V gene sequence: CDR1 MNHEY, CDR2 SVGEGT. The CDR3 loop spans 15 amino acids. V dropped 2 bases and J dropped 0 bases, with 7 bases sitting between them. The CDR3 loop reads CASSYEVSNTGELFF. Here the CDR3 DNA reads TGTGCCAGCAGTTACGAGGTCTCGAACACCGGGGAGCTGTTTTTT.

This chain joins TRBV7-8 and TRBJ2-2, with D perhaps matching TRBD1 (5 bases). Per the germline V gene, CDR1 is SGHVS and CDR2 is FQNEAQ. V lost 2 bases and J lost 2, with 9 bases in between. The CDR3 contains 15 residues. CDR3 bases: TGTGCCAGCAGCTTAAACAGGAAAAACACCGGGGAGCTGTTTTTT. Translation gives CASSLNRKNTGELFF.

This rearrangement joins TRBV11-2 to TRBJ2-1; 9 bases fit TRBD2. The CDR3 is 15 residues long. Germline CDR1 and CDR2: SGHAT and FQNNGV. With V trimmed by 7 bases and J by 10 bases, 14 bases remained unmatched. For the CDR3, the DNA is TGTGCCAGCATCGTAGTAGCGGGAGTTGGTAACGAGCAGTTCTTC. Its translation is CASIVVAGVGNEQFF.

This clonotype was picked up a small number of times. The CDR3 loop reads CASSQGGQGNTIYF. The DNA of the CDR3 is TGTGCCAGCAGCCAAGGGGGGCAAGGAAACACCATATATTTT. The V call is TRBV4-2, the J call TRBJ1-3, with D possibly being TRBD1 (6 bases). Germline V lookup: CDR1 LGHNA, CDR2 YNFKEQ. Between the trimmed V and J ends, which lost 1 base and 4 bases, there was a span of 8 bases. The CDR3 is 14 amino acids.

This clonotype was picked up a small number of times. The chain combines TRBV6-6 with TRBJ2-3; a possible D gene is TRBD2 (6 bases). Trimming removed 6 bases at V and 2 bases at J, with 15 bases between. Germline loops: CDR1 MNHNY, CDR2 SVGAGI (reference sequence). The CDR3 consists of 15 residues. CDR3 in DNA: TGTGCCAGCAGCCACGGGGTAGCGGTCACAGATACGCAGTATTTT. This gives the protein CASSHGVAVTDTQYF.

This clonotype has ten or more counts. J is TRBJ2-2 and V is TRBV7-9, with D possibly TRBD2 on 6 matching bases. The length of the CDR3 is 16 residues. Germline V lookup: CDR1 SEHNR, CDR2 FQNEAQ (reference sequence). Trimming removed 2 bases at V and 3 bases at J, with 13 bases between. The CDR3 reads CASSLTGSGDTGELFF. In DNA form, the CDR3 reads TGTGCCAGCAGCTTAACCGGGAGCGGTGACACCGGGGAGCTGTTTTTT.

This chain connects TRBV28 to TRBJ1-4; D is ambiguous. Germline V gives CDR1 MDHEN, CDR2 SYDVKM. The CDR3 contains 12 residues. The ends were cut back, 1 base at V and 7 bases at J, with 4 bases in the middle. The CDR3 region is CASSLSPEKLFF. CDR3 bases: TGTGCCAGCAGTTTATCCCCTGAAAAACTGTTTTTT.

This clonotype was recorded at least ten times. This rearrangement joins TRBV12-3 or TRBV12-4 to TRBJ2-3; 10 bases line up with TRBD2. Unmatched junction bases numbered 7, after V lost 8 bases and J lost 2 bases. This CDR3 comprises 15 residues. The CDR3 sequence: CASAETSGYTDTQYF. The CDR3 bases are TGTGCCAGCGCCGAGACTAGCGGGTACACAGATACGCAGTATTTT.

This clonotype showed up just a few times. CDR3 residues: CASSQIEITNTEAFF. The CDR3 DNA reads as TGTGCCAGCAGCCAAATTGAGATAACGAACACTGAAGCTTTCTTT. The chain uses TRBV14 and TRBJ1-1; D gene uncertain. Per germline, CDR1 SGHDN and CDR2 FVKESK. This CDR3 is 15 amino acids long. The V end lost 2 bases, the J end lost 1 base, and 11 bases lay between the germline ends.